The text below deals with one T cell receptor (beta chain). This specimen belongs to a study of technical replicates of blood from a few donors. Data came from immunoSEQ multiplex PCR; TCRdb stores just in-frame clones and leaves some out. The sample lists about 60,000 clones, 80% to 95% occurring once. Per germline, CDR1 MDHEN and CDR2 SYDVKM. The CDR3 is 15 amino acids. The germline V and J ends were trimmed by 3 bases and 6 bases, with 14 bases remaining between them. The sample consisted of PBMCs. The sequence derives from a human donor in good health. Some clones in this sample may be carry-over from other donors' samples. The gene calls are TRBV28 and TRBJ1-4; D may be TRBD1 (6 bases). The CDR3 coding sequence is TGTGCCAGCAGTTTGGGGGGGGCAGGATATGAAAAACTGTTTTTT. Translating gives CASSLGGAGYEKLFF.